The 9 T cell receptor beta chains below all came from one sample that was sequenced in a study of blood T cell repertoires in COVID-19. The assay was immunoSEQ multiplex PCR, and TCRdb's table has in-frame clones only and misses some. This table has 95,000 to 150,000 clones, roughly 77% appearing once. The sequencing input was peripheral blood. These receptors were obtained from a man aged 60-69 years with active or convalescent COVID-19.

V and J are TRBV5-1 and TRBJ1-3; no definite D call. There are 14 residues in the CDR3. Trimming stripped 5 bases from V and 0 bases from J, with 9 bases between. In germline, CDR1 is SGHRS, CDR2 YFSETQ. The CDR3 region is CASSPQFSGNTIYF. For the CDR3, the DNA is TGCGCCAGCAGTCCACAGTTCTCTGGAAACACCATATATTTT. Full variable domain (missing parts from reference TRBV5-1 and TRBJ1-3): KAGVTQTPRYLIKTRGQQVTLSCSPISGHRSVSWYQQTPGQGLQFLFEYFSETQRNKGNFPGRFSGRQFSNSRSEMNVSTLELGDSALYLCASSPQFSGNTIYFGEGSWLTVV.

J is TRBJ2-7 and V is TRBV6-2 or TRBV6-3, with 9 bases lining up with TRBD1. V was clipped by 4 bases and J by 6 bases; unmatched bases: 7. The CDR3 spans 14 residues. The germline CDR1 and CDR2 sequences are MNHEY and SVGEGT. The CDR3 nucleotides are TGTGCCAGCAGTTTAGACGGGACAGGGACCGAGCAGTACTTC. Translation: CASSLDGTGTEQYF.

The genes are TRBV2 and TRBJ2-4; tentatively, D is TRBD2 (6 bases). Per the germline V gene, CDR1 is SNHLY and CDR2 is FYNNEI. Trimming took 7 bases from V and 0 from J, leaving 22 bases between them. The CDR3 is made up of 18 amino acids. The CDR3 reads CASIPRIYGTLAKNIQYF. In nucleotides, the CDR3 is TGTGCCAGCATCCCTAGAATCTACGGGACTTTAGCCAAAAACATTCAGTACTTC.

V and J are TRBV19 and TRBJ1-1, with a tentative D call TRBD1 (5 bases). From germline, CDR1 is LNHDA and CDR2 SQIVND (reference sequence). The germline V and J ends were trimmed by 2 bases and 3 bases, with 10 bases remaining between them. The length of the CDR3 is 14 residues. The CDR3 DNA sequence: TGTGCCAGTAGTATAAGGGGATGGGACACTGAAGCTTTCTTT. It encodes CASSIRGWDTEAFF. The full variable domain, its missing parts supplied by reference TRBV19 and TRBJ1-1, is DGGITQSPKYLFRKEGQNVTLSCEQNLNHDAMYWYRQDPGQGLRLIYYSQIVNDFQKGDIAEGYSVSREKKESFPLTVTSAQKNPTAFYLCASSIRGWDTEAFFGQGTRLTVV.

This rearrangement joins TRBV24-1 to TRBJ1-3; no clear D gene. Trimming cost V 1 base and J 4 bases, with 10 bases left between them. The CDR3 covers 15 residues. Germline assignment: CDR1 KGHDR and CDR2 SFDVKD. CDR3 nucleotides: TGTGCCACCAGTGATTTCCCAGTCAGGGGAAACACCATATATTTT. As protein: CATSDFPVRGNTIYF.

The chain links TRBV6-1 to TRBJ1-1; 7 bases line up with TRBD1. There are 15 residues in the CDR3. V lost 0 bases to trimming and J lost 7 bases; unmatched junction nucleotides: 8. Per the germline V gene, CDR1 is MNHNS and CDR2 is SASEGT. The CDR3: CASSEAPGQPFEAFF. CDR3 nucleotides: TGTGCCAGCAGTGAAGCACCGGGACAGCCTTTTGAAGCTTTCTTT.

This chain joins TRBV24-1 and TRBJ2-2; the D is unclear. Between the trimmed V and J ends, which lost 4 bases and 5 bases, there was a span of 10 bases. The germline V gene has CDR1 KGHDR and CDR2 SFDVKD. This CDR3 has 14 residues. CDR3 coding DNA: TGTGCCACCAGTGACCCTCCTAGGACCGGGGAGCTGTTTTTT. This sequence encodes CATSDPPRTGELFF.

This clone has only one observation. The genes are TRBV18 and TRBJ2-1; D unclear. This CDR3 spans 11 amino acids. With 5 bases removed from V and 8 bases from J, the gap between germline ends came to 7 bases. Germline V gene lookup returns CDR1 KGHSH and CDR2 LQKENI. Here the CDR3 reads CASSSRDEQFF. The CDR3 nucleotides read TGTGCCAGCTCATCCCGTGATGAGCAGTTCTTC.

The chain recombines TRBV4-1 with TRBJ2-3; weak D call: TRBD2 (5 bases). CDR1 MGHRA and CDR2 YSYEKL come from the germline V gene. The CDR3 extends over 14 amino acids. The ends were cut back, 0 bases at V and 7 bases at J, with 11 bases in the middle. CDR3 sequence (DNA): TGCGCCAGCAGCCAAGAAAGGACTGTGAATACGCAGTATTTT. This sequence encodes CASSQERTVNTQYF.